This TCR beta chain emerged from a study of T cells in Graves' hyperthyroidism and ophthalmopathy (dated by TCRdb to about 2019). For the wider study: Peripheral blood was sampled at the time of initial diagnosis, prior to any treatment. The 75 to 100 discovery patients were divided at random into training and test sets in a 7:3 ratio. Prospective prediction of ophthalmopathy was tested in an independent validation cohort consisting of roughly 20 hyperthyroidism patients and about 17 patients who later progressed to ophthalmopathy. Following sampling, methimazole starting at 30 mg daily was given to hyperthyroidism patients, and high-dose intravenous methylprednisolone was given to ophthalmopathy patients. TCR Vbeta CDR3 sequencing of 135 peripheral blood samples (more than 40 ophthalmopathy, some 75 hyperthyroidism and some 17 progressor patients) is reported in the paper. A discovery cohort of around 98 patients, 43 with Graves' ophthalmopathy and under 60 with stable Graves' hyperthyroidism, was used to find distinguishing TCR V-J signatures. In several Graves' hyperthyroidism patients, the study also compared T-cell repertoires from thyroid tissue with T-cell repertoires from blood. What the authors observed across the whole study: No statistical method was used to fix the sample size in advance, and group allocation was not hidden from the investigators. Blood samples also contained most of the expanded thyroid clonotypes (frequency above 0.001), which suggests that blood repertoires may reflect thyroid immune responses. A model built on a 13 V-J signature distinguished ophthalmopathy from stable hyperthyroidism, reaching about 88% sensitivity and under 84% specificity in cross-validation and 80%/75% in testing. During validation, the model predicted progression to ophthalmopathy a median of approximately 7 months ahead of onset, with 70.59% sensitivity and about 75% specificity.

The TCR beta CDR3 regions were amplified from the RNA transcripts. The first round of RT-PCR for the TCR CDR3 was performed with the HTBI primer set and the Qiagen OneStep RT-PCR kit. A second multiplex PCR round built the libraries, followed by size selection and purification. Libraries were sequenced paired-end with 100 bp reads on an Illumina HiSeq2000. For the original study's pipeline: SOAPnuke was used to process the raw data, removing reads that contained adapters or uncalled bases, had a mean Phred below 15, or lacked an exact match to the constant primer or identifier. High-quality paired reads were merged using COPE v1.2.5, and each unique nucleotide sequence was defined as a clonotype. MiTCR v1.1 was used to align clonotypes to the IMGT TRBV, TRBD and TRBJ reference segments. The analysis was restricted to V-J combinations with a frequency above 0.0001, which together covered just over 99% of the repertoires. The TCS score was defined as the ratio of F50 (clonal expansion) to E x V (chaos), calculated using BLOSUM62-based TCRdist between CDR3 peptides within each V-J. Welch's t-statistics and random forest reduced roughly 500 V-J features to roughly 13, which were used in a naive Bayes classifier (R e1071). The raw public reads went through TCRdb reprocessing: fastp at Q25, MiXCR clone calling, in-frame beta chains kept. Each CDR3 protein gets just one entry, which takes the most common genes and DNA from the rows behind it. None of the V and J calls come from the authors' own analysis; TCRdb made them. The sample has fewer than 800,000 distinct CDR3 sequences on record, 16% of them singletons. Together, the top ten hold under 10% of the sample.

A patient counted as having stable Graves' hyperthyroidism if no progression to ophthalmopathy occurred over 18 months of follow-up. Hyperthyroidism patients were newly diagnosed, had a disease duration of under 2 months, and were aged 18 to 65 years. The study excluded patients with uncontrolled infections, other autoimmune diseases, pregnancy or lactation. Diagnoses relied on clinical symptoms, serum thyroxine and TRAb, thyroid ultrasound and orbital computed tomography. PBMCs were isolated from approximately 10 ml of fresh peripheral blood by Ficoll-Paque density gradient centrifugation. Total RNA was extracted with Trizol reagent, and quality was checked on an Agilent 2100 Bioanalyzer. This clonotype has ten or more counts. No antigen is known for it. Base quality data are lacking; no much larger clone is found one base away. Measured from the cysteine to the phenylalanine, the CDR3 is 14 residues long. This entry keeps only the CDR3 DNA: 42 bases, framed from base 1. Trimming removed 1 base from V and 1 base from J, leaving 8 bases between the germline ends.

The receptor comes from a man younger than 35 with Graves' hyperthyroidism. What was sequenced was blood. The V and J genes are TRBV12-3 or TRBV12-4 and TRBJ2-7; perhaps TRBD2 is the D gene, with 5 bases matching. The sequence in DNA is TGTGCCAGCAGTTTAGTAGCGCCATCCTACGAGCAGTACTTC. Translated, it reads CASSLVAPSYEQYF.